This T cell receptor (beta chain) was captured in a study of human T cells and chemical hapten exposure. For the study at large: Epicutaneous patch tests delivered 0.01% DPC to the upper back, with evaluation at 6 days. The study traced per-sample TCR yield variation mainly to small differences in pooled library volumes.

This clonotype has just a few counts. This CDR3 spans 15 amino acids. Germline V gene data show CDR1 as SGHTA and CDR2 as FQGNSA. V was pared by 5 bases and J by 0 bases, with 14 bases between. Indicated time point: pre-sensitization, week 0. Noted treatment: therapeutic diphenylcyclopropenone sensitization with weekly scalp DPC. The study enrolled 18 to 70-year-old alopecia patients suitable for DPC. From the RACE reads, TCRdb called clonotypes with MiXCR, one entry per CDR3 protein. This table holds around 92,000 distinct CDR3 sequences, roughly 10% found once. The clonotype was recovered from a woman in her fifties or sixties with alopecia areata. Some clones in this sample may be carry-over from other donors' samples. This specimen consisted of whole blood, obtained in connection with sensitization to the hapten diphenylcyclopropenone (DPC). This chain uses TRBV7-2 with TRBJ2-7; D ambiguous. CDR3 amino acids: CASSVTVGSSYEQYF. The CDR3 nucleotides are TGTGCCAGCAGCGTTACGGTCGGAAGCTCCTACGAGCAGTACTTC. Filled out from reference TRBV7-2 and TRBJ2-7, the complete variable domain reads GAGVSQSPSNKVTEKGKDVELRCDPISGHTALYWYRQSLGQGLEFLIYFQGNSAPDKSGLPSDRFSAERTGGSVSTLTIQRTQQEDSAVYLCASSVTVGSSYEQYFGPGTRLTVT.